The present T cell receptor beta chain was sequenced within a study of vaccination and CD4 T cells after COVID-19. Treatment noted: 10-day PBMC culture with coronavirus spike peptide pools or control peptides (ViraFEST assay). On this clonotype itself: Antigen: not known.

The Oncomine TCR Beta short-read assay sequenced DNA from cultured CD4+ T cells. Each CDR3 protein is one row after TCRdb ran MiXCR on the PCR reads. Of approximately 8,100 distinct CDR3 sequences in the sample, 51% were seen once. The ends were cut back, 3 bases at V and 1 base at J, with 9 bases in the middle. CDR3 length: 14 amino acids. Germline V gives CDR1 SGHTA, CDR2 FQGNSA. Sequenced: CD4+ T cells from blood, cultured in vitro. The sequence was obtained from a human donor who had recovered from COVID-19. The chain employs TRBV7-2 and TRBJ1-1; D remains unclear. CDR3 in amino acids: CASSFRRWNTEAFF. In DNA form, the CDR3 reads TGTGCCAGCAGCTTCCGAAGGTGGAACACTGAAGCTTTCTTT.